This T cell receptor (beta chain) was obtained from a study of cytomegalovirus exposure and HLA in healthy donors (TCRdb year 2017). For the study in its entirety: According to an earlier analysis of several hundred of the donors, roughly 180 million T cells yielded over 90 million unique TCR beta sequences and less than 300 Gb of sequence data. To study patterns of TCR occurrence, a later analysis re-analyzed previously published TCR beta repertoires from under 750 donors and added high-resolution HLA genotyping. To predict cytomegalovirus infection status, the study brought together high-throughput TCR immunosequencing, statistical association of individual TCRs with disease status, and machine learning. The study used immunosequencing to profile the T cell repertoires of approximately 650 subjects and linked those repertoires to cytomegalovirus serostatus. Genome-wide SNP genotypes for about 60% of the roughly 700 donors were used in a later genetic analysis, which treated that subset as a discovery cohort. Donor age, sex, ethnicity and CMV serostatus were compiled together with the repertoire data. Across approximately 400 genotyped donors of the cohort, an average of about 200,000 unique TCR beta nucleotide sequences per donor were sequenced, and roughly 17% of those sequences were non-productive. All discovery cohort repertoires had been generated on a single sequencing platform. Roughly 5 DR-DQ haplotypes were handled as single units for association and clustering, since linkage in the cohort was strong. The genetic ancestry cluster associated with self-reported Caucasian donors included about 84% of the approximately 430 genotyped donors. Besides the first cohort of approximately 710 subjects, a separate validation cohort made up of 95 to 150 different subjects was used. The aim of the study was to test whether cataloging public T cell receptors could identify signatures of past pathogen exposure. Typing coverage differed by locus: A, B, C, DRB1 and DQB1 were typed in about 620-630 donors, DQA1 in approximately 520, DPA1 in approximately 600, and DPB1 in about 450. Class I and class II HLA loci were covered by the typing at four-digit resolution. Rather than drawing on any new phenotypic data, the later analysis identified candidate immune exposures from TCR beta sequences and the way those sequences occurred across donors. An earlier analysis of about 620 of the donors applied high-throughput TCR beta sequencing to assess whether each TCR beta V gene segment acted as functional or pseudogenic. Roughly 290 gigabases of sequencing data and approximately 91 million unique TCR sequences made up an early release that covered approximately 620 HLA-typed donors.

What the study reported, not specific to this receptor: A further reported finding was that TCR beta sequences accurately predicted the HLA-A and HLA-B alleles for most subjects in the first cohort. In a later analysis, the rate of TCR association differed among HLA loci, with DRB1 alleles having the most associated TCRs and HLA-C alleles having the fewest. In an earlier analysis of roughly 500 of the donors, most TCR beta V segments appeared in productive rearrangements about 90% or about 30% of the time, broadly matching IMGT annotations. While some public TCRs were present in many individuals, most TCR sequences turned up only very rarely across donors. A cluster of highly shared sequence variants was judged likely to represent a technical artifact of the sequencing pipeline. Because the 87-base-pair reads could not distinguish some IMGT-functional V segments, including TRBV6-2 and TRBV6-3, those segments were excluded. In a later analysis, most CMV-associated TCR beta chains were found to appear HLA-restricted, with HLA associations seemingly driven largely by CMV exposure. HLA typing was unavailable for some donors at each locus, so association tests used only the typed subset. For the cohort, immune exposure information was limited to CMV serostatus. About 17 rarely observed V segments, including chromosome 9 orphons, were excluded from the earlier analysis of about 610 of the donors because counts were too low. Correlated functional status among segregating V segments might reflect linkage disequilibrium, but an unknown experimental factor could not be ruled out. According to a later analysis, parvovirus B19, influenza, CMV and Epstein-Barr virus appeared linked to several top co-occurrence clusters. At a false discovery rate of 0.05, a later analysis linked roughly 17,000 TCR beta sequences to specific HLA alleles. In a later analysis, HLA-associated TCR beta chains showed more clonal expansion and lower generation probabilities than non-associated chains that were equally common. In vitro tests confirmed that a few of the cytomegalovirus-associated TCR beta chains recognize cytomegalovirus antigens. The study listed 150 to 200 TCR beta chains as associated with cytomegalovirus. Sequencing depth was assumed to be roughly uniform across donors in the presence/absence analyses, though that assumption may not hold. V-gene and J-gene trimming of TCR beta chains was associated with a missense DCLRE1C variant in a later genetic analysis, and the association was replicated in an independent cohort. When HLA alleles, especially DR and DQ, strongly co-occurred, TCR associations were difficult to assign to individual alleles. It was suggested by the authors that the approach could potentially be generalized to other disease states and immunological phenotypes. Compared with the roughly 710-donor mean, donors in an Asian-associated ancestry cluster had fewer N-insertions in productive TCRs, according to a later genetic analysis. This cohort had only TCR beta chains sequenced, and the lack of alpha or paired-chain data limited which features could be detected. Cytomegalovirus status was reported to be diagnosed by the classifier with high specificity and sensitivity in both the original and validation cohorts.

Per the germline V gene, SGHRS is the CDR1 and YFSETQ is the CDR2. From the cysteine through the phenylalanine, the CDR3 covers 15 amino acids. The retained sequence is limited to the CDR3, 45 bases, with the frame set at the first base. Ends trimmed: V by 0 bases, J by 3 bases; bases unmatched to a gene: 5. The cohort consisted of 600 to 700 healthy bone marrow donors. Cohort members were all nominally healthy when sampled, although unrecorded immune exposures were likely present. The donor was CMV seronegative and belonged to the group of 320 or so seronegative cohort members. Every donor gave a peripheral blood sample, and the peripheral blood mononuclear cells from that sample were used for TCR beta sequencing. The Qiagen DNeasy Blood Extraction Kit was used to extract genomic DNA from the blood cell samples. With respect to this clone: There is no known antigen for this receptor. The sample holds no much larger clone one base away, and base qualities are not on file.

The library was prepared using the immunoSEQ multiplex PCR assay. The multiplex PCR relied on a mix of 60 forward primers for TCR Vbeta segments and 13 reverse primers for TCR Jbeta segments. Amplification of the CDR3 region of rearranged TCR beta genes was performed with a multiplex PCR assay on genomic DNA. On the Illumina HiSeq System, the amplified TCR beta libraries were sequenced as 87-base-pair reads. In the source study's methods: In a later analysis, roughly 80 million unique TCR beta chains were counted across the approximately 640 repertoires, and around 11 million of these chains were shared by at least two donors. Raw reads were error-corrected and collapsed into unique sequences with a nearest-neighbor algorithm that merged closely related sequences to remove PCR and sequencing errors. Alignment of CDR3 sequences to IMGT reference sequences was used to assign V, D and J gene segments. For a sequence to be retained, a match of at least six nucleotides was required to both a V gene segment and a J gene segment. A rearrangement was called productive if the CDR3 had no stop codons and remained in frame with V and J, and every other rearrangement was called non-productive. CDR3 was defined by IMGT convention, running from the second conserved V-encoded cysteine to the conserved J-encoded phenylalanine. In an earlier analysis of more than 550 of the donors, sequences lacking an unambiguous match to a single V gene segment were excluded. In an earlier analysis of approximately 500 of the donors, a V segment was called functional when productive rearrangements were above 56.7%, and segregating when the standard deviation between donors exceeded 5%. A statistical classification framework was developed to diagnose cytomegalovirus status using the catalog of TCR beta chain sequences. In a later analysis, V and J genes were assigned by comparing TCR nucleotide sequences against IMGT/GENE-DB human TR gene sequences. A later analysis assigned CDR3 sequences and most-parsimonious VDJ recombination scenarios with the TCRdist pipeline. In a later analysis, each TCR beta chain was defined by its CDR3 amino acid sequence together with its V-gene family, and reads without a unique V-gene family were excluded. A later analysis removed several hundred highly shared, low-generation-probability nucleotide sequences to deal with suspected cross-contamination and a sequencing artifact. In a later analysis, a clonal expansion index for each public chain was calculated from normalized within-repertoire ranks of inferred template counts. A later analysis computed generation probabilities with a VDJ recombination model fitted to out-of-frame rearrangements, and checked the results against IGoR. A later analysis scored TCR-TCR, TCR-HLA and TCR-CMV co-occurrence with hypergeometric tests, applying a repertoire-size bias correction to TCR pairs. In a later analysis, false discovery rates were estimated by permuting HLA or CMV assignments 20 times. A later analysis grouped co-occurring TCRs with DBSCAN, adding TCRdist sequence similarity when clustering within HLA-allele-positive subsets. For co-occurrence clustering, repertoires with fewer than 30,000 or more than 120,000 public chains were excluded, along with a handful of repertoires with anomalous nucleotide sharing. This immuneACCESS table, as held by TCRdb, lists in-frame sequences with V and J called but not all clones. Of the missing ones, under half trace to an unresolved V gene in checked studies; the others have no known cause. V, J and clone size are those of that table, while D and trimming were read from the DNA. The sample table records approximately 200,000 clones; around 85% of these occur just once. The top ten clones comprise approximately 2.1% of the sample.

The TCR was taken from a woman aged 45-65 years in good health and CMV-seronegative. The sequenced sample was PBMCs. This receptor chain uses TRBV5-1 and TRBJ2-7, and 8 junctional nucleotides match TRBD2. In nucleotides, the sequence is TGCGCCAGCAGCTTGGATTTAGCGGGGCTCTACGAGCAGTACTTC. It codes for CASSLDLAGLYEQYF. This CDR3, with the reference TRBV5-1 and TRBJ2-7 proteins standing in past its ends, gives the full variable domain KAGVTQTPRYLIKTRGQQVTLSCSPISGHRSVSWYQQTPGQGLQFLFEYFSETQRNKGNFPGRFSGRQFSNSRSEMNVSTLELGDSALYLCASSLDLAGLYEQYFGPGTRLTVT.